A single sample gave rise to the 3 T cell receptor beta chains below, sequenced in a study of neoadjuvant anti-PD-1 for oral cavity cancer. This table comes from immunoSEQ multiplex PCR, and its TCRdb copy is limited to in-frame clones, with some not included. Found here are more than 11,000 clones, nearly 70% of them singletons; the top ten hold about 3%. Time point of the sample: after neoadjuvant nivolumab, at surgical resection. The source was PBMCs, collected after nivolumab (anti-PD-1) treatment. The receptor source for this set is a person aged 35-79 years with oral cavity squamous cell carcinoma.

This clone turned up a few times. V is TRBV7-3 and J is TRBJ2-1, with 9 bases identical to TRBD2. The junction had 19 bases not matched to a gene; V was cut back by 1 base and J by 3 bases. Germline-derived CDR1 and CDR2 are SGHTA and FQGTGA. The CDR3 runs to 21 residues. The chain's CDR3 is CASSLMPPGAGGPALYNEQFF. In DNA, the CDR3 is TGTGCCAGCAGCTTAATGCCCCCCGGGGCGGGAGGGCCAGCCCTCTACAATGAGCAGTTCTTC.

This clone was seen once. The chain employs TRBV6-1 and TRBJ2-3; either TRBD1 or TRBD2 may fit D (7 bases each). The CDR3 has 16 residues. Trimming removed 2 bases from V and 3 bases from J, with 15 bases in between. In germline, CDR1 is MNHNS, CDR2 SASEGT. The CDR3: CASSELGGGTTDTQYF. The CDR3 DNA reads TGTGCCAGCAGTGAACTGGGAGGGGGCACAACAGATACGCAGTATTTT.

The V gene is TRBV5-1, the J gene TRBJ2-3; D perhaps matches TRBD1 (5 bases). The V and J ends lost 0 bases and 5 bases respectively, with 13 bases between them. The germline CDR1 and CDR2 sequences are SGHRS and YFSETQ. This CDR3 has 15 residues. The CDR3, as DNA: TGCGCCAGCAGCTTGGCGGCAGGGCAAGTAGATACGCAGTATTTT. Translated, it gives CASSLAAGQVDTQYF.